The 6 T cell receptor beta chains below were found in one sample sequenced in a study of control samples from healthy donors and cancer patients. This table comes from immunoSEQ multiplex PCR, and its TCRdb copy is limited to in-frame clones, with some not included. Of about 160,000 clones listed, roughly 95% were seen once; the top ten hold about 0.94%. Specimen: blood. Receptor source: a woman aged 25 to 39 in good health.

The J gene is TRBJ2-2, the V gene TRBV11-2; no firm D call. The V end lost 7 bases, the J end lost 7 bases, and 13 bases lay between the germline ends. The CDR3 is made up of 13 amino acids. CDR1 SGHAT and CDR2 FQNNGV come from the germline V gene. The CDR3 DNA reads as TGTGCCAGCACCCGCTCCTTGAGCGGGGAGCTGTTTTTT. It translates to CASTRSLSGELFF. The full variable domain, its missing parts supplied by reference TRBV11-2 and TRBJ2-2, is EAGVAQSPRYKIIEKRQSVAFWCNPISGHATLYWYQQILGQGPKLLIQFQNNGVVDDSQLPKDRFSAERLKGVDSTLKIQPAKLEDSAVYLCASTRSLSGELFFGEGSRLTVL.

The gene calls are TRBV6-5 and TRBJ2-7; the D gene is possibly TRBD2 (7 bases). CDR3 length equals 15 residues. Deletions cut 7 bases from V and 3 bases from J, with 19 bases between. CDR1 is MNHEY and CDR2 is SVGAGI in the germline V gene. In DNA form, the CDR3 reads TGTGCCAGCACCAGAAGGGGGGGAGAAGTCTACGAGCAGTACTTC. As protein: CASTRRGGEVYEQYF.

The chain couples TRBV23-1 to TRBJ2-5; D possibly uses TRBD1 or TRBD2 (5 bases each). TRBV23-1 is classed as an ORF, of uncertain function. Trimming pared 4 bases from V and 4 bases from J, leaving 16 bases between. This CDR3 comprises 15 residues. CDR3 residues: CASSLHPGRIETQYF. CDR3 in DNA: TGCGCCAGCAGTCTTCACCCGGGACGGATAGAGACCCAGTACTTC.

The CDR3 DNA follows: TGCGCCAGCAGCCAAGATACAGGGAACACTGAAGCTTTCTTT. Residues: CASSQDTGNTEAFF. V usage is TRBV4-1 and J usage is TRBJ1-1, with D tentatively TRBD1 (5 bases). This CDR3 has 14 amino acids. V lost 0 bases to trimming and J lost 1 base, with 6 bases between them. From germline, CDR1 is MGHRA and CDR2 YSYEKL.

This chain's CDR3 is CASSAVSGGGTDTQYF. CDR3 DNA: TGTGCCAGCAGCGCCGTTTCGGGAGGCGGCACAGATACGCAGTATTTT. This chain links TRBV28 with TRBJ2-3; TRBD2 matches 7 bases. This CDR3 region has 16 residues. V lost 6 bases to trimming and J lost 1 base; unmatched junction nucleotides: 10. Germline V gene sequence: CDR1 MDHEN, CDR2 SYDVKM. Drawing the rest from reference TRBV28 and TRBJ2-3, the complete variable domain is DVKVTQSSRYLVKRTGEKVFLECVQDMDHENMFWYRQDPGLGLRLIYFSYDVKMKEKGDIPEGYSVSREKKERFSLILESASTNQTSMYLCASSAVSGGGTDTQYFGPGTRLTVL.

V and J are TRBV2 and TRBJ1-4; possibly TRBD1 for D (5 bases). V gave up 8 bases and J gave up 7 bases, with 14 bases separating them. This CDR3 has 13 amino acids. Looked up from germline, CDR1 is SNHLY and CDR2 is FYNNEI. CDR3 region: CASGGRGVEKLFF. The DNA for the CDR3 is TGTGCCAGCGGCGGGAGAGGGGTTGAAAAACTGTTTTTT.